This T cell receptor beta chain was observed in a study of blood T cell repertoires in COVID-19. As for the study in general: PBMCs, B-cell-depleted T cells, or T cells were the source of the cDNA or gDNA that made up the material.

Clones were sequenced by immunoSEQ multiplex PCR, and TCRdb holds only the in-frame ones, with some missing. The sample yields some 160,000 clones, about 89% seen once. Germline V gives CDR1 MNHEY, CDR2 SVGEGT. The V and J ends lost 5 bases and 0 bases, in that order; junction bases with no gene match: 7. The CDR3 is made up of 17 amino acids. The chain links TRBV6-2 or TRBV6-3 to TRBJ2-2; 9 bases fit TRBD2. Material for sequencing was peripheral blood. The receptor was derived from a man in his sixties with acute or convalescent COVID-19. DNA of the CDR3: TGTGCCAGCAGTCACCAGCGGGGGGCCGCGAACACCGGGGAGCTGTTTTTT. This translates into CASSHQRGAANTGELFF.